This T cell receptor (beta chain) was retrieved from a study of cytotoxic CD8 clonotypes in ibrutinib-treated CLL. V lost 3 bases and J lost 4, with 12 bases in between. The germline gives CDR1 SGHTA, CDR2 FQGNSA. The CDR3 covers 14 residues. From cryopreserved PBMCs came about 2 micrograms of genomic DNA used for TCR beta libraries. With respect to this clone: What it binds is not known.

Only in-frame clones appear in the TCRdb table, and some are missing; sequencing was by immunoSEQ multiplex PCR. The table records nearly 85,000 clones, 75% to 85% of them present only once. General study points: Stable or contracted on treatment, public clonotypes were also uncommon.

This sequence joins TRBV7-2 and TRBJ2-5; the D gene is possibly TRBD2 (5 bases). The sequence was obtained from a human donor with chronic lymphocytic leukemia. The sample in question was PBMCs, obtained after 12 months of ibrutinib treatment. This CDR3 is CASSLDWSAETQYF. The CDR3 DNA follows: TGTGCCAGCAGCTTGGACTGGTCGGCAGAGACCCAGTACTTC.